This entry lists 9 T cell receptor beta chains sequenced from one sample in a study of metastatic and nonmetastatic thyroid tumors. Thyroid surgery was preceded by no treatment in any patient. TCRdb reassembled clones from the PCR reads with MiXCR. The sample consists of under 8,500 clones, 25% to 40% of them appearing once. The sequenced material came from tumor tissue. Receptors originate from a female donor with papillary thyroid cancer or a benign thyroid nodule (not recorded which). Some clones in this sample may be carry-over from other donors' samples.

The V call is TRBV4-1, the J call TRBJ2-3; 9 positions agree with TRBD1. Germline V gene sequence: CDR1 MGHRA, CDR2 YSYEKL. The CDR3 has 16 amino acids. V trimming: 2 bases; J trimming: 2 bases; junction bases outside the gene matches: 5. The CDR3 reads CASSQRQGVTTDTQYF. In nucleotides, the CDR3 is TGCGCCAGCAGCCAAAGACAGGGGGTTACCACAGATACGCAGTATTTT.

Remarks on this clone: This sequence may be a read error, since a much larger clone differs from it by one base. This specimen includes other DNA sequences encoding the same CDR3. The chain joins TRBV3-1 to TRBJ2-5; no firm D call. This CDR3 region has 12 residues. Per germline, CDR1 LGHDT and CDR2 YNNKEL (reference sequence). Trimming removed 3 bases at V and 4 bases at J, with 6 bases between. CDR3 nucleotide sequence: TGTGCCAGCAGCCAGGGCTTAGAGACCCAGTACTTC. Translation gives CASSQGLETQYF.

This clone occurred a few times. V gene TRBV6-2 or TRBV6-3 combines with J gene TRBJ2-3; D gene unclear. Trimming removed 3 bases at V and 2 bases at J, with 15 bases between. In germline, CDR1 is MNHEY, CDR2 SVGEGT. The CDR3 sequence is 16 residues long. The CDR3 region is CASSYFYQKPTDTQYF. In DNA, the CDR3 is TGTGCCAGCAGTTATTTCTATCAGAAGCCCACAGATACGCAGTATTTT.

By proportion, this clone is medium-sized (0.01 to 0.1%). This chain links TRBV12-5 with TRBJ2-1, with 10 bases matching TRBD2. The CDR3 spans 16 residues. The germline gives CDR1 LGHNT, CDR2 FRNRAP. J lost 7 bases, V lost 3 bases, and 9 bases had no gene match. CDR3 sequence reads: CASGLRSGGQGNEQFF. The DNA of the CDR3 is TGTGCTAGTGGTTTACGTAGCGGGGGGCAGGGGAATGAGCAGTTCTTC.

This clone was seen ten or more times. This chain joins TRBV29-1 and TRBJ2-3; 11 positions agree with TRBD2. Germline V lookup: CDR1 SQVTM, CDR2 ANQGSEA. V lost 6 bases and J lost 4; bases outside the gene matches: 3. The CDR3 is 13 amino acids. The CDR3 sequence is CSVGTSGADTQYF. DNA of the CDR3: TGCAGCGTGGGGACTAGCGGCGCAGATACGCAGTATTTT.

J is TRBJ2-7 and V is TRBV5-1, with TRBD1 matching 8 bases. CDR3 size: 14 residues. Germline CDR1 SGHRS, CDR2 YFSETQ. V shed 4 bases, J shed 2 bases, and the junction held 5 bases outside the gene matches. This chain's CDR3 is CASSEDRETYEQYF. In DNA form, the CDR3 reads TGCGCCAGCAGCGAGGACAGGGAAACCTACGAGCAGTACTTC.

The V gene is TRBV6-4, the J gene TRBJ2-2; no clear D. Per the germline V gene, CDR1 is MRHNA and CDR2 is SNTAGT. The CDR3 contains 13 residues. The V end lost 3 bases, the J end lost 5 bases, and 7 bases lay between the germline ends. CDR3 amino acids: CASSEKDTGELFF. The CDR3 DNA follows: TGTGCCAGCAGTGAGAAGGATACCGGGGAGCTGTTTTTT.

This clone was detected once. The CDR3 region has the DNA TGTGCCAGCAGCTTAAAGAGCAACCCGGGTTCACCCCTCCACTTT. Its protein product is CASSLKSNPGSPLHF. The chain has TRBV7-2 and TRBJ1-6, with D uncertain. CDR1 SGHTA and CDR2 FQGNSA come from the germline V gene. Trimming took off 2 bases at V and 9 bases at J, with 14 bases between the two ends. The CDR3 runs to 15 residues.

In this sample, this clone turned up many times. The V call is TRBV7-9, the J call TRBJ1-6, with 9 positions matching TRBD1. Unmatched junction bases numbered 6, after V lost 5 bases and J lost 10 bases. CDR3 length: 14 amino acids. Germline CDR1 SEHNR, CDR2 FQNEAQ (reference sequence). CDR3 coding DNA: TGTGCCAGCAGCCTACAGGGGGCTGGATCACCCCTCCACTTT. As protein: CASSLQGAGSPLHF.